This T cell receptor (beta chain) originates from a study of T-cell memory formation after mild COVID-19. TCRdb ran MiXCR on the 5' RACE reads and lists one entry per CDR3 protein. Seen here are 400,000 or so distinct CDR3 sequences, around 19% observed once, and the top ten hold 8.4%. Study-wide results and limits: The appearance of some responding clones in pre-infection memory suggested that cross-reactive memory joined. Clones that contracted from day 15 to 85 had balanced CD4/CD8; later expanders were CD4+ biased.

CDR3 size: 13 residues. V trimming: 8 bases; J trimming: 4 bases; junction bases outside the gene matches: 4. This clonotype was counted a few times. Its antigen is still unknown. The material sequenced was PBMCs or a T cell subset sorted from them (not recorded which). The chain links TRBV12-3 or TRBV12-4 to TRBJ2-3, with 9 nucleotides matching TRBD2. This receptor was taken from an adult woman who had mild COVID-19 (a few samples of this study predate the infection). Cell type and time point are not known. The CDR3 sequence is CASAASGADTQYF. CDR3 nucleotide sequence: TGTGCCAGCGCGGCTAGCGGGGCAGATACGCAGTATTTT.